This entry concerns a single TCR beta chain. Original methodology: Scientists estimated how many nucleated cells there were by amplifying reference gene primers. Here immunoSEQ multiplex PCR was the method, and the copy in TCRdb shows in-frame clones only, minus some. V and J calls and clone size follow that table, whereas D and trimming were derived from the DNA. The sample lists nearly 300,000 clones; 88% were seen once. Germline CDR1 and CDR2: MNHEY and SVGAGI. This CDR3 contains 14 residues. V lost 0 bases and J lost 6, with 11 bases in between. The data were obtained in a study of blood T cell repertoires in COVID-19. Overall study context: Whether acute or convalescent, the COVID-19 samples came from the United States, Italy and Spain. PBMCs, B-cell-depleted T cells, or T cells provided the cDNA or gDNA that made up the material.

The chain combines TRBV6-5 with TRBJ1-2; tentative D call: TRBD1 (5 bases). The TCR comes from a woman aged 25 to 39 who had recovered from COVID-19. The sequenced sample was peripheral blood. The CDR3 DNA reads as TGTGCCAGCAGTTACTCTCGGGGGGGGAATGGCTACACCTTC. Its translation is CASSYSRGGNGYTF.